This is a list of T cell receptor beta chains from one sample in a study of shared clonotypes between healthy human individuals. Method: immunoSEQ multiplex PCR; TCRdb's copy keeps in-frame clones and lacks some. In the table there are 850,000 to 1,200,000 clones, 65% to 75% of which are singletons. The sample taken for sequencing was memory CD4+ T cells sorted from blood. Source of these receptors: a man between 18 and 35 years old in good health. Both conserved end residues are part of each CDR3. Fields, in order: J gene, clone size, V gene, CDR3 protein. Some rows mark clone size as missing; the rest say once, few, many or name a class of expanded clone.

>TRBJ2-3|.|TRBV10-3
CAISRQGLDTQYF
>TRBJ1-4|.|TRBV9
CASSAGTASEKLFF
>TRBJ2-2|many|TRBV7-2
CASSLSGGRISGTGELFF
>TRBJ1-3|.|TRBV7-6
CASSLGRSSSGNTIYF
>TRBJ2-7|.|TRBV4-3
CASSLNLQAAASSYEQYF
>TRBJ2-5|.|TRBV5-1
CASSSSGGWETQYF
>TRBJ1-4|.|TRBV7-9
CASSLRGTANEKLFF
>TRBJ2-3|.|TRBV7-9
CASSLGSGGARNTQYF
>TRBJ2-3|.|TRBV6-5
CASSYSGRGITDTQYF
>TRBJ2-7|.|TRBV2
CASVPLAGGDFEQYF
>TRBJ2-2|few|TRBV11-2
CASSILGADTGELFF
>TRBJ1-3|.|TRBV7-9
CASSLPRIRNTIYF
>TRBJ2-3|.|TRBV28
CASSLFVGTGPSSTDTQYF
>TRBJ1-1|many|TRBV14
CASSHMVAFF
>TRBJ2-2|.|TRBV6-5
CASKTLAGTGELFF
>TRBJ1-6|.|TRBV6-6
CASSYSDRGRSPLHF
>TRBJ1-1|.|TRBV4-1
CASSQVGSQNTEAFF
>TRBJ2-7|.|TRBV5-6
CASSLDGAPPYEQYF
>TRBJ2-7|.|TRBV7-9
CASSASGYEQYF
>TRBJ2-1|once|TRBV7-2
CASSRRDISEQFF
>TRBJ2-2|.|TRBV7-3
CASSSQGTGELFF
>TRBJ2-1|.|TRBV27
CASRIRDRYNEQFF
>TRBJ2-7|.|TRBV10-1
CASRREDLGPMGTYEQYF
>TRBJ2-7|.|TRBV27
CASKLAGPYEQYF
>TRBJ1-2|.|TRBV6-1
CASTTGGAGYGYTF
>TRBJ2-1|.|TRBV28
CASSSLFGTGDNEQFF
>TRBJ2-5|.|TRBV19
CASSIVSGSRETQYF